This TCR beta chain was recovered during a study of blood T cell repertoires in COVID-19. Study background: PBMCs, B-cell-depleted T cells, or T cells provided the cDNA or gDNA that made up the material.

Authors' methods: Amplified reference gene primers provided the basis for estimating nucleated cell counts. The table came from immunoSEQ multiplex PCR; TCRdb's copy has only in-frame clones and leaves some out. From that table come the V and J calls and clone size; the DNA was used to work out D and trimming. The sample includes some 83,000 clones, under 90% of them seen just once. The CDR3 is 16 residues long. Losses at the gene ends were 5 bases for V and 5 bases for J; bases not matched to a gene: 10. The germline V gene encodes CDR1 LNHDA and CDR2 SQIVND (reference sequence). The clonotype was recovered from a man older than 75 with acute or convalescent COVID-19. The V call is TRBV19, the J call TRBJ1-5, with 9 positions matching TRBD1. Sequencing was performed on peripheral blood. CDR3 amino acids: CASSHEPGQGYQPQHF. CDR3 sequence (DNA): TGTGCCAGTAGTCACGAACCGGGACAGGGATATCAGCCCCAGCATTTT.